Here is one TCR beta chain with its context. Antigen specificity is unknown. The ends were cut back, 1 base at V and 8 bases at J, with 9 bases in the middle. The length of the CDR3 is 13 residues. Germline CDR1 reads SGHTA; CDR2 reads FQGTGA. The sample originates from a study of glioma-infiltrating T cells after dendritic cell vaccination. Looking at the study overall: Glioblastoma patients came from Phase I and II dendritic cell vaccination trials. Notes on the study in general: No direct clonality-survival link was found; a diverse polyclonal response may matter.

The table came from immunoSEQ multiplex PCR; TCRdb's copy has only in-frame clones and leaves some out. The sample records tens of thousands of clones, approximately 78% being singletons. The time point here: after dendritic cell vaccination, including at tumor progression/relapse. The receptor's source is a human donor with glioblastoma. This chain uses TRBV7-3 with TRBJ2-1; no reliable D call. Source: blood, taken after dendritic cell vaccination. CDR3 sequence (DNA): TGTGCCAGCAGCTTAAATCCCGGGTATGAGCAGTTCTTC. Encoded protein: CASSLNPGYEQFF. The variable domain in full, completed from reference TRBV7-3 and TRBJ2-1, reads GAGVSQTPSNKVTEKGKYVELRCDPISGHTALYWYRQSLGQGPEFLIYFQGTGAADDSGLPNDRFFAVRPEGSVSTLKIQRTERGDSAVYLCASSLNPGYEQFFGPGTRLTVL.